The sequence of this T cell receptor (beta chain) was determined in a study of T cells in localized non-small cell lung cancer. Overall study results and limits: The highest T cell clonality was in uninvolved adjacent lung, above tumor. Of the top 100 tumor clones, median 57 were in adjacent lung, some 29 among its top 100. As only one tumor region underwent sequencing, heterogeneity remains possible. Longer overall survival was linked to higher blood T cell density.

Turning to this clone: What it recognizes is unknown.

This CDR3 has 13 amino acids. Germline trimming cut 6 bases from V and 3 bases from J; bases unmatched to any gene: 5. Germline V lookup: CDR1 LNHDA, CDR2 SQIVND (reference sequence). Produced via immunoSEQ multiplex PCR; TCRdb's table is partial and in-frame only. The data hold around 30,000 clones, with roughly 75% observed a single time. This clonotype was sampled from a male donor older than 55 with stage II squamous cell lung carcinoma. This sample comprised peripheral blood, obtained before any cancer treatment. The gene calls are TRBV19 and TRBJ2-7; 7 bases fit TRBD2. CDR3 loop: CASSPWGGYEQYF. CDR3 nucleotides: TGTGCCAGTAGCCCGTGGGGGGGCTACGAGCAGTACTTC.